This entry lists 16 T cell receptor beta chains sequenced from one sample in a study of identical twins. TCRdb processed the 5' RACE reads anew with MiXCR; each CDR3 protein has one entry. The repertoire holds roughly 690,000 distinct CDR3 sequences, with 21% as singletons. In addition, the sample was reused for a study of T cells expressing NK-cell markers.

Material: PBMCs. The receptors were sampled from a woman aged 18-35 years in good health.

This clonotype was seen more than once but under ten times. The chain joins TRBV5-1 to TRBJ2-5; 9 bases agree with TRBD1. Trimming at V came to 3 bases and at J to 5 bases, leaving 11 bases not matched to a gene. The CDR3 runs 16 residues. Germline V lookup: CDR1 SGHRS, CDR2 YFSETQ. CDR3 bases: TGCGCCAGCAGCTCGGTACCCCCGGGACAGGGTGAGACCCAGTACTTC. This encodes CASSSVPPGQGETQYF. Supplemented by reference TRBV5-1 and TRBJ2-5, the full variable domain reads KAGVTQTPRYLIKTRGQQVTLSCSPISGHRSVSWYQQTPGQGLQFLFEYFSETQRNKGNFPGRFSGRQFSNSRSEMNVSTLELGDSALYLCASSSVPPGQGETQYFGPGTRLLVL.

This clonotype occurred a few times. The chain recombines TRBV7-2 with TRBJ2-3, with a tentative D call TRBD1 (5 bases). V shed 1 base and J shed 2 bases, with 10 bases lying between them. In germline, CDR1 is SGHTA, CDR2 FQGNSA. The CDR3 is 15 residues long. CDR3 nucleotide sequence: TGTGCCAGCAGCTTAGAGGGGATTTCCACAGATACGCAGTATTTT. Its protein is CASSLEGISTDTQYF.

The genes are TRBV6-5 and TRBJ2-5; D call uncertain. Trimming shortened V by 2 bases and J by 1 base, and 5 bases separated the two germline ends. The CDR3 loop spans 13 amino acids. Per germline, CDR1 MNHEY and CDR2 SVGAGI. DNA for the CDR3: TGTGCCAGCAGTTACGCGGCCCAAGAGACCCAGTACTTC. Its protein product is CASSYAAQETQYF.

V usage is TRBV9 and J usage is TRBJ2-3, with D tentatively TRBD2 (5 bases). The ends were cut back, 5 bases at V and 0 bases at J, with 16 bases in the middle. Germline lookup yields CDR1 SGDLS and CDR2 YYNGEE. The CDR3 covers 16 residues. In DNA form, the CDR3 reads TGTGCCAGCAGTGGGAGACGGACCAGAAGCACAGATACGCAGTATTTT. Its protein is CASSGRRTRSTDTQYF. Supplemented by reference TRBV9 and TRBJ2-3, the full variable domain reads DSGVTQTPKHLITATGQRVTLRCSPRSGDLSVYWYQQSLDQGLQFLIQYYNGEERAKGNILERFSAQQFPDLHSELNLSSLELGDSALYFCASSGRRTRSTDTQYFGPGTRLTVL.

This clonotype turned up a few times. This chain joins TRBV6-1 and TRBJ1-2, with D unclear. This CDR3 is built from 14 residues. Germline-derived CDR1 and CDR2 are MNHNS and SASEGT. The V gene lost 6 bases and the J gene lost 6 bases, with 17 bases spanning the gap. The CDR3 is CASSEVRGGHGYTF. CDR3 DNA sequence: TGTGCCAGCAGCGAGGTTCGGGGAGGACATGGCTACACCTTC.

This clonotype has only a few counts. This rearrangement joins TRBV10-3 to TRBJ2-3; 9 positions agree with TRBD1. Germline V gene sequence: CDR1 ENHRY, CDR2 SYGVKD. This CDR3 is 15 amino acids long. V gave up 3 bases and J gave up 6 bases; unmatched junction bases: 7. DNA for the CDR3: TGTGCCATCAGTGACCTCGGGACAGGGACCGATACGCAGTATTTT. Residues: CAISDLGTGTDTQYF.

This clonotype has a handful of counts. The V and J genes are TRBV20-1 and TRBJ2-7; D is undetermined. CDR3 length equals 12 residues. The ends were cut back, 1 base at V and 6 bases at J, with 10 bases in the middle. In germline, CDR1 is DFQATT, CDR2 SNEGSKA (reference sequence). The CDR3 DNA reads as TGCAGTGCTAGAGGGGTGGAACGCGAGCAGTACTTC. It translates to CSARGVEREQYF.

CDR3 DNA: TGCAGTGCTATTCCTCCTCAAGAGACCCAGTACTTC. Protein: CSAIPPQETQYF. The chain links TRBV20-1 to TRBJ2-5; no reliable D call. The germline V gene encodes CDR1 DFQATT and CDR2 SNEGSKA (reference sequence). The CDR3 is 12 amino acids. V lost 4 bases, J lost 2 bases, and 8 bases lay in between.

This clonotype was counted between two and nine times. J is TRBJ1-1 and V is TRBV20-1; D unclear. V was cut by 0 bases and J by 1 base, with 18 bases left in between. This CDR3 spans 17 amino acids. Looked up from germline, CDR1 is DFQATT and CDR2 is SNEGSKA (reference sequence). CDR3 protein: CSARERTYSIQNTEAFF. The DNA of the CDR3 is TGCAGTGCTAGAGAGAGAACCTACTCCATACAGAACACTGAAGCTTTCTTT.

The V and J genes are TRBV27 and TRBJ2-7; D call uncertain. The CDR3 totals 14 residues. V was shortened by 0 bases and J by 2 bases, with 8 bases between the two germline ends. The germline gives CDR1 MNHEY, CDR2 SMNVEV (reference sequence). Here the CDR3 DNA reads TGTGCCAGCAGTTTATCTCCGACCACCTACGAGCAGTACTTC. It translates to CASSLSPTTYEQYF.

This clonotype has a count of ten or more. The chain links TRBV20-1 to TRBJ2-7; D perhaps matches TRBD2 (5 bases). The CDR3 totals 13 residues. V lost 4 bases, J lost 3 bases, and 13 bases lay in between. The germline gives CDR1 DFQATT, CDR2 SNEGSKA (reference sequence). CDR3 region: CSAIYRESYEQYF. The CDR3 DNA sequence: TGCAGTGCTATTTACCGGGAAAGCTACGAGCAGTACTTC.

In this sample, this clonotype turned up many times. The genes are TRBV20-1 and TRBJ2-3; D might be TRBD1 or TRBD2, each matching 5 bases. The CDR3 has 14 residues. Germline CDR1 is DFQATT and CDR2 is SNEGSKA (reference sequence). The ends were cut back, 5 bases at V and 4 bases at J, with 16 bases in the middle. CDR3 protein: CSADRDRGPDTQYF. The CDR3 DNA is TGCAGTGCTGACCGGGACCGCGGGCCAGATACGCAGTATTTT.

The V gene is TRBV9, the J gene TRBJ1-2; possibly TRBD1 for D (5 bases). Trimming stripped 3 bases from V and 6 bases from J, with 12 bases between. The CDR3 has 13 residues. The germline V gene has CDR1 SGDLS and CDR2 YYNGEE. The CDR3 region is CASSARPGNGYTF. The DNA for the CDR3 is TGTGCCAGCAGCGCCCGCCCAGGGAATGGCTACACCTTC. Variable domain in full (rest from reference TRBV9 and TRBJ1-2): DSGVTQTPKHLITATGQRVTLRCSPRSGDLSVYWYQQSLDQGLQFLIQYYNGEERAKGNILERFSAQQFPDLHSELNLSSLELGDSALYFCASSARPGNGYTFGSGTRLTVV.

The sample holds a few counts of this clonotype. This chain uses TRBV20-1 with TRBJ2-7; tentatively, D is TRBD1 (6 bases). V was pared by 1 base and J by 0 bases, with 13 bases between. Germline CDR1 and CDR2: DFQATT and SNEGSKA (reference sequence). The CDR3 length is 15 residues. In DNA, the CDR3 is TGCAGTGCTAGAGGAGACAGGCAGATCTCCTACGAGCAGTACTTC. Residues: CSARGDRQISYEQYF.

The rearrangement links TRBV5-1 to TRBJ2-6; D not resolved. Between the trimmed V and J ends, which lost 0 bases and 4 bases, there was a span of 8 bases. Per the germline V gene, CDR1 is SGHRS and CDR2 is YFSETQ. The CDR3 consists of 15 residues. The CDR3 DNA reads TGCGCCAGCAGCTTGGAGTCCCTCGGGGCCAACGTCCTGACTTTC. It is translated as CASSLESLGANVLTF.

The chain recombines TRBV20-1 with TRBJ1-5; 9 nucleotides agree with TRBD1. Germline V CDR1 and CDR2: DFQATT, SNEGSKA (reference sequence). This CDR3 is 16 amino acids long. V lost 5 bases, J lost 5 bases, and 13 bases stayed unmatched. CDR3 loop: CSASGTGSLGDQPQHF. The CDR3 DNA sequence: TGCAGTGCTTCCGGGACAGGGTCTTTGGGAGATCAGCCCCAGCATTTT.